The entry below describes one T cell receptor (beta chain). Authors' analysis steps: Nucleated cell counts were estimated from reference gene primer amplification. Assay: immunoSEQ multiplex PCR; the TCRdb copy retains only in-frame clones and omits some. V and J calls and clone size follow that table, whereas D and trimming were derived from the DNA. Among 150,000 to 200,000 clones listed, around 86% were seen once. This CDR3 contains 15 residues. Trimming took 4 bases from V and 3 from J, leaving 13 bases between them. Per germline, CDR1 MDHEN and CDR2 SYDVKM. The data were obtained in a study of blood T cell repertoires in COVID-19. Looking at the study overall: COVID-19 samples, acute and convalescent, were from the United States, Italy and Spain. PBMCs, B-cell-depleted T cells, or T cells provided the cDNA or gDNA that made up the material.

This clonotype originated in a man aged 50 to 60 with active or convalescent COVID-19. Sequenced: peripheral blood. The gene calls are TRBV28 and TRBJ2-1, with TRBD1 as a possible D gene (5 bases). The CDR3: CASSSNQRGYNEQFF. In DNA, the CDR3 is TGTGCCAGCAGTTCCAACCAAAGGGGCTACAATGAGCAGTTCTTC.